The TCR beta chain described here comes from a study of cytomegalovirus exposure and HLA in healthy donors. From germline, CDR1 is LNHDA and CDR2 SQIVND (reference sequence). Trimming pared 6 bases from V and 7 bases from J, leaving 16 bases between. The CDR3 totals 15 residues. About this clone itself: Its antigen is not known.

Study outcomes and limitations: CMV serostatus was the sole immune exposure data available. TCR beta sequences reportedly predicted most subjects' HLA-A and HLA-B alleles accurately. With later analysis, a missense DCLRE1C variant became linked to TCR beta V- and J-gene trimming.

Donors had nominal health at sampling but likely had unrecorded immune exposures. The PCR had 60 Vbeta and 13 Jbeta primers. TCRdb's table, derived via immunoSEQ multiplex PCR, lists solely in-frame clones and lacks some. Of 100,000 to 150,000 clones detected, around 78% appear once; the ten largest clones hold approximately 20%. This rearrangement joins TRBV19 to TRBJ1-6, with D perhaps TRBD1 (6 bases). Sequencing was done on a sample of PBMCs. The sequence was obtained from a man younger than 30 in good health and CMV-seropositive. In DNA, the CDR3 is TGTGCCAGTAGCCTGACAGGAGCATTCAATTCACCCCTCCACTTT. Translated: CASSLTGAFNSPLHF.